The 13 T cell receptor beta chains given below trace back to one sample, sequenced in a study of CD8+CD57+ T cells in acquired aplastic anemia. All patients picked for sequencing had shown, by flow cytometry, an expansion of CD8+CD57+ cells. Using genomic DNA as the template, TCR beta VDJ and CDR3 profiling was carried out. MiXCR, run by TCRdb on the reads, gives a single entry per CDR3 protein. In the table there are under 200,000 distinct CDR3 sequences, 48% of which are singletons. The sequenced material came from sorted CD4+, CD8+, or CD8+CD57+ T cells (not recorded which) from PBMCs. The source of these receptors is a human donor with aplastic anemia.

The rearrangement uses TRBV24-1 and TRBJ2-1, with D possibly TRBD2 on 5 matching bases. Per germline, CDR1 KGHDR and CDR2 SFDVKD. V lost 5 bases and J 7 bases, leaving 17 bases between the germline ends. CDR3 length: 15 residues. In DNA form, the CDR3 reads TGTGCCACCAGTGTCCGGCTAGCCGGTCCTAATGAGCAGTTCTTC. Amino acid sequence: CATSVRLAGPNEQFF.

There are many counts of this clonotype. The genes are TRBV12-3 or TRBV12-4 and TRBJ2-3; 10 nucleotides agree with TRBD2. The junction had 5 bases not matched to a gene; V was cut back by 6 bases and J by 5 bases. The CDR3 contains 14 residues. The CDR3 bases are TGTGCCAGCAGACTAGCGGGGAGGGGAGATACGCAGTATTTT. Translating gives CASRLAGRGDTQYF.

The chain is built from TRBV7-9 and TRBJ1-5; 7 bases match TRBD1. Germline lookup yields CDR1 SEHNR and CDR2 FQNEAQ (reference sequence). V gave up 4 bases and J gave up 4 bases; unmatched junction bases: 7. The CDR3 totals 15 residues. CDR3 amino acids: CASSSGTAGNQPQHF. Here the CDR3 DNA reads TGTGCCAGCAGCTCCGGGACAGCGGGTAATCAGCCCCAGCATTTT.

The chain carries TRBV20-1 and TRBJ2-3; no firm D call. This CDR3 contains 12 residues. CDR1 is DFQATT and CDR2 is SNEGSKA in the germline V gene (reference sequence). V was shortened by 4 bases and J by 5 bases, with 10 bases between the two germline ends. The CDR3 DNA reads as TGCAGTGCTACCCCTTCTGTAGATACGCAGTATTTT. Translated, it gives CSATPSVDTQYF.

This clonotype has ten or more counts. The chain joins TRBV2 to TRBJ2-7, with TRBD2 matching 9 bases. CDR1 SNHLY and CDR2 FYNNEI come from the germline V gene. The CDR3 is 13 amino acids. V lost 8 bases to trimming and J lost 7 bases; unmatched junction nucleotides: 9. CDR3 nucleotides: TGTGCCAGCCTCTATAGCGGGAGCGGGGAGCAGTACTTC. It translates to CASLYSGSGEQYF.

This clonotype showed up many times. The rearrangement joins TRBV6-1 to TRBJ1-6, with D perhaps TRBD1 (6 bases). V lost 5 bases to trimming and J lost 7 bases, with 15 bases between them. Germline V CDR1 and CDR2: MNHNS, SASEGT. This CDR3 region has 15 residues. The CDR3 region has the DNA TGTGCCAGCAGTCGACGACAGGAAATAAATTCACCCCTCCACTTT. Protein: CASSRRQEINSPLHF.

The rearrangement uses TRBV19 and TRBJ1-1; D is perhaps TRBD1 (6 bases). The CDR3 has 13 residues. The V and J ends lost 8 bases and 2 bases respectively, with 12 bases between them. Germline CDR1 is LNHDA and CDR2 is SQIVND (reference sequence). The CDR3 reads CASADRFNTEAFF. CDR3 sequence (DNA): TGTGCCAGTGCCGACAGGTTTAACACTGAAGCTTTCTTT.

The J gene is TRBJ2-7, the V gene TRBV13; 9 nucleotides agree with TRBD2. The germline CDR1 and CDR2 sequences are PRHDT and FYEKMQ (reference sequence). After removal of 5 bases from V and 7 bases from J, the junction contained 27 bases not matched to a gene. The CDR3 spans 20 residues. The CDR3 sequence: CASSHWELLLAGVGAREQYF. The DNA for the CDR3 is TGTGCCAGCAGCCACTGGGAGTTACTCTTAGCGGGAGTCGGGGCTAGGGAGCAGTACTTC.

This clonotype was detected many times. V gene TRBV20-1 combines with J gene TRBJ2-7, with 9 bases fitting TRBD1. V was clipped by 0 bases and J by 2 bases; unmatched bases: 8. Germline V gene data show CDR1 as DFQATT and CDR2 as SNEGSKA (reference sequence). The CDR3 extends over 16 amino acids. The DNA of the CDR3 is TGCAGTGCTAGAGAGGACTTGGGGGACAGGGCCTACGAGCAGTACTTC. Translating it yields CSAREDLGDRAYEQYF.

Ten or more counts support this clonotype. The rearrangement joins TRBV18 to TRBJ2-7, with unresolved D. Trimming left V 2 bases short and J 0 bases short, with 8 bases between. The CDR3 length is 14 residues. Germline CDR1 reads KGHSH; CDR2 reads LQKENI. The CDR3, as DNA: TGTGCCAGCTCACCATCCTCCTCCTCCTACGAGCAGTACTTC. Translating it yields CASSPSSSSYEQYF.

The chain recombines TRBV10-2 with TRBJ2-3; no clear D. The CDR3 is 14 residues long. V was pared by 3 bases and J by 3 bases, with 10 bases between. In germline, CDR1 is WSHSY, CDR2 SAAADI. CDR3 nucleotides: TGCGCCAGCAGTGAAAGAGCGAATACAGATACGCAGTATTTT. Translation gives CASSERANTDTQYF.

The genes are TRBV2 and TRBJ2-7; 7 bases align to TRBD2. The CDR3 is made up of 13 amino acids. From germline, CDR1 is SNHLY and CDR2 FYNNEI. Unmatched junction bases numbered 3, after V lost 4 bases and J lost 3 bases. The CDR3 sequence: CASSAGRSYEQYF. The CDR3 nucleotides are TGTGCCAGCAGTGCCGGGAGGAGCTACGAGCAGTACTTC.

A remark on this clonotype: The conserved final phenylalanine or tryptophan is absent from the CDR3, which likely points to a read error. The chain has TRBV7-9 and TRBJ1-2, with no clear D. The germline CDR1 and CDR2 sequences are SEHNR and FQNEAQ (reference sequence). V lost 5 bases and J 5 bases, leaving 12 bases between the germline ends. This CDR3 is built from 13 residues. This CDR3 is CASSPALGYGYTL. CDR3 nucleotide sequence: TGTGCCAGCAGCCCCGCGCTGGGGTATGGCTACACCCTC.